This entry lists 11 T cell receptor beta chains sequenced from one sample in a study of CD8+CD57+ T cells in acquired aplastic anemia. CDR3 and TCR beta VDJ profiling relied on genomic DNA as the template. One entry per CDR3 protein results from TCRdb running MiXCR on the reads. In the table there are around 430,000 distinct CDR3 sequences, less than 35% of which are singletons. The sequenced patients had an expansion of CD8+CD57+ cells seen by flow cytometry. The sequenced material came from sorted CD4+, CD8+, or CD8+CD57+ T cells (not recorded which) from PBMCs. These receptors were collected from a human donor with aplastic anemia.

V gene TRBV7-3 combines with J gene TRBJ2-7; 8 positions match TRBD1. Trimming took 2 bases from V and 3 from J; bases not matched to a gene: 6. The CDR3 is made up of 15 amino acids. Per the germline V gene, CDR1 is SGHTA and CDR2 is FQGTGA. The CDR3 loop reads CASSLFAGQGYEQYF. The CDR3, as DNA: TGTGCCAGCAGCTTATTTGCCGGACAGGGCTACGAGCAGTACTTC.

About this clonotype itself: This may come from a read error, since a much larger clone is one base off. This CDR3 fails to terminate in the conserved phenylalanine or tryptophan, so it likely reflects a read error. The chain carries TRBV24-1 and TRBJ2-1; 7 bases line up with TRBD2. Losses at the gene ends were 2 bases for V and 4 bases for J; bases not matched to a gene: 7. The CDR3 is 16 amino acids. Germline-derived CDR1 and CDR2 are KGHDR and SFDVKD. This chain's CDR3 is CATSDYMGGPYNEQFL. DNA of the CDR3: TGTGCCACCAGTGATTATATGGGAGGGCCGTACAATGAGCAGTTCCTC.

This clonotype was recorded at least ten times. The germline gene is not matched at one end of the junction; a read error may be the cause. The V call is TRBV6-1, the J call TRBJ1-2; 10 bases line up with TRBD1. CDR1 MNHNS and CDR2 SASEGT come from the germline V gene. CDR3 length: 11 residues. The CDR3 spells CQATGGTGYTF. The DNA of the CDR3 is TGCCAAGCGACAGGGGGCACGGGCTACACCTTC.

The table lists this clonotype with many counts. The chain is built from TRBV20-1 and TRBJ1-1, with 7 bases aligning to TRBD1. With V trimmed by 6 bases and J by 4 bases, 11 bases remained unmatched. The CDR3 runs to 14 residues. CDR1 is DFQATT, CDR2 SNEGSKA, per germline (reference sequence). The CDR3 sequence: CSAKMTGPLTEAFF. The CDR3 DNA reads TGCAGTGCCAAGATGACAGGGCCACTCACTGAAGCTTTCTTT.

The sample holds many counts of this clonotype. The genes are TRBV5-1 and TRBJ1-6; TRBD1 matches 9 bases. The V segment lost 0 bases and the J segment 5 bases; nucleotides outside the gene matches: 3. The CDR3 extends over 16 amino acids. Germline-derived CDR1 and CDR2 are SGHRS and YFSETQ. The CDR3 here is CASSLEGQGNNSPLHF. DNA of the CDR3: TGCGCCAGCAGCTTGGAGGGACAGGGTAATAATTCACCCCTCCACTTT.

This chain links TRBV9 with TRBJ2-5; TRBD2 aligns across 8 bases. CDR1 is SGDLS and CDR2 is YYNGEE in the germline V gene. The CDR3 has 15 residues. Trimming cost V 0 bases and J 2 bases; bases outside gene matches: 3. The chain's CDR3 is CASSVAGGRQETQYF. The CDR3 DNA reads TGTGCCAGCAGCGTAGCGGGGGGGCGTCAAGAGACCCAGTACTTC.

The rearrangement uses TRBV19 and TRBJ2-1; 10 positions agree with TRBD2. J lost 6 bases, V lost 5 bases, and 7 bases had no gene match. The germline V gene encodes CDR1 LNHDA and CDR2 SQIVND (reference sequence). The CDR3 has 15 residues. In DNA form, the CDR3 reads TGTGCCAGTAGTCCTCAGCGGGGGGGGCGCAATGAGCAGTTCTTC. Amino acid sequence: CASSPQRGGRNEQFF. Based on the CDR3 plus reference TRBV19 and TRBJ2-1, the full variable domain is DGGITQSPKYLFRKEGQNVTLSCEQNLNHDAMYWYRQDPGQGLRLIYYSQIVNDFQKGDIAEGYSVSREKKESFPLTVTSAQKNPTAFYLCASSPQRGGRNEQFFGPGTRLTVL.

This clonotype turned up a few times. The V gene is TRBV5-6, the J gene TRBJ1-2, with D possibly matching TRBD1 (5 bases). Trimming left V 5 bases short and J 7 bases short, with 24 bases between. Germline V CDR1 and CDR2: SGHDT, YYEEEE. This CDR3 region has 16 residues. CDR3 loop: CASRNNRPGRVGGYTF. CDR3 in DNA: TGTGCCAGCAGAAATAACCGGCCAGGGAGGGTGGGTGGCTACACCTTC.

The chain joins TRBV6-1 to TRBJ1-5; 10 nucleotides align to TRBD1. The CDR3 sequence is 15 residues long. Trimming removed 6 bases from V and 2 bases from J; junction bases left unmatched: 4. Looked up from germline, CDR1 is MNHNS and CDR2 is SASEGT. Here the CDR3 reads CASRVGQGGNQPQHF. The CDR3 DNA is TGTGCCAGCAGGGTCGGACAGGGGGGCAATCAGCCCCAGCATTTT.

This clonotype was detected a few times. The chain links TRBV10-2 to TRBJ2-1, with 10 bases that match TRBD2. The germline V gene has CDR1 WSHSY and CDR2 SAAADI. The CDR3 length is 17 residues. V was clipped by 6 bases and J by 6 bases; unmatched bases: 14. CDR3 nucleotide sequence: TGCGCCAGCAGGGAGGCAGCGGGGGGGCCGGTCGGCAATGAGCAGTTCTTC. Translating gives CASREAAGGPVGNEQFF.

This clonotype has at least ten counts. The chain carries TRBV7-6 and TRBJ2-3; 8 nucleotides line up with TRBD2. CDR3 size: 15 residues. Germline V gene lookup returns CDR1 SGHVS and CDR2 FNYEAQ. V trimming: 1 base; J trimming: 5 bases; junction bases outside the gene matches: 5. The CDR3 bases are TGTGCCAGCAGCTTAGGGGGTCTAGCGGGAGATACGCAGTATTTT. This codes for CASSLGGLAGDTQYF.